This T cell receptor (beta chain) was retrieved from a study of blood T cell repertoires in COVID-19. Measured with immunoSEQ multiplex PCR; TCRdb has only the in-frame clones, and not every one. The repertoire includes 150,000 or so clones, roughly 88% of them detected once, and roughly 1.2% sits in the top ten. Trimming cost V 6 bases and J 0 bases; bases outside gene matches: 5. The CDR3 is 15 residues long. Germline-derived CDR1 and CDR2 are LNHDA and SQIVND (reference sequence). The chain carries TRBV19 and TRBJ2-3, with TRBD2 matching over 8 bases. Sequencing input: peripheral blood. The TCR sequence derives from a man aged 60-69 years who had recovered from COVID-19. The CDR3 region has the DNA TGTGCCAGTAGGCGGGGGGCTTTAAGCACAGATACGCAGTATTTT. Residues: CASRRGALSTDTQYF.